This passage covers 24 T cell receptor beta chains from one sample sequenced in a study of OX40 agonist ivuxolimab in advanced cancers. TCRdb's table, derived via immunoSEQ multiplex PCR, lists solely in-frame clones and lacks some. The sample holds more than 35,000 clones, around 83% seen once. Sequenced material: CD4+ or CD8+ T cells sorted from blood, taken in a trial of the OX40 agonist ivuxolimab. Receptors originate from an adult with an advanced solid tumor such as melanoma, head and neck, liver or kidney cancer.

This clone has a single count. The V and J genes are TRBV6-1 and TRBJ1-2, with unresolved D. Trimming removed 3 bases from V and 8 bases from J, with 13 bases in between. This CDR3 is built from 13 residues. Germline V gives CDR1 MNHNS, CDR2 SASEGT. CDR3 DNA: TGTGCCAGCAGTGAGGCCCGCCGAGGCGGCTACACCTTC. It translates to CASSEARRGGYTF.

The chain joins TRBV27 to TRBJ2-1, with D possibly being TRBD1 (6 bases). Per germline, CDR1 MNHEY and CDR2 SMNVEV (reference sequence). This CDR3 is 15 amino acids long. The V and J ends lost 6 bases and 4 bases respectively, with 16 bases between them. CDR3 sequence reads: CASRRLGTRYNEQFF. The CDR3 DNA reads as TGTGCCAGCAGGCGACTCGGGACAAGATACAATGAGCAGTTCTTC.

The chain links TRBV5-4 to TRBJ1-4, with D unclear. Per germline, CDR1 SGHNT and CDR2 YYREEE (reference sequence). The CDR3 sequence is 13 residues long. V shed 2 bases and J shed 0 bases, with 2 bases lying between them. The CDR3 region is CASSFATNEKLFF. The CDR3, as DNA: TGTGCCAGCAGCTTTGCAACTAATGAAAAACTGTTTTTT.

CDR3 sequence (DNA): TGCGCCAGCAGTGATGGCGGGGGGAACACCGGGGAGCTGTTTTTT. Amino acid sequence: CASSDGGGNTGELFF. This chain links TRBV10-1 with TRBJ2-2, with 7 bases identical to TRBD2. This CDR3 comprises 15 residues. The germline CDR1 and CDR2 sequences are WNHNN and SYGVQD (reference sequence). Losses at the gene ends were 3 bases for V and 1 base for J; bases not matched to a gene: 2.

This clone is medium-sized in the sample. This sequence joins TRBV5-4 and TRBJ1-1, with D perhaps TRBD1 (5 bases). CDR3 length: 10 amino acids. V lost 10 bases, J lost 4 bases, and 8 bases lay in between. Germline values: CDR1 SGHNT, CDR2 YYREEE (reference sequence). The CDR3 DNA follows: TGTGCCGAAGGGGTCACTGAAGCTTTCTTT. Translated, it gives CAEGVTEAFF.

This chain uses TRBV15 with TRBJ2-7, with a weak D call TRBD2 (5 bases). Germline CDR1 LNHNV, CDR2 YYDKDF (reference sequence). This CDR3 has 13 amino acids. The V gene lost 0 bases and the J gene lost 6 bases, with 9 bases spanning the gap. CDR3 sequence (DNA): TGTGCCACCAGCAGAGATTTAGAGGGCGAGCAGTACTTC. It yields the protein CATSRDLEGEQYF.

CDR3 amino acids: CASSLGPQGVDTEAFF. CDR3 nucleotides: TGCGCCAGCAGCTTGGGGCCTCAAGGGGTAGACACTGAAGCTTTCTTT. The V call is TRBV5-1, the J call TRBJ1-1, with a weak D call TRBD1 (5 bases). The CDR3 is 16 amino acids. V was cut by 0 bases and J by 3 bases, with 15 bases left in between. Germline V gene lookup returns CDR1 SGHRS and CDR2 YFSETQ.

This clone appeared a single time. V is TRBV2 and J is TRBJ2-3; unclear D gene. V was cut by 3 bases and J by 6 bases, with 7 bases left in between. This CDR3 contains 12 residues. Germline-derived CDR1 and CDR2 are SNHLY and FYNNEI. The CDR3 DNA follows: TGTGCCAGCAGTGAGGTGGCGGATACGCAGTATTTT. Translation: CASSEVADTQYF. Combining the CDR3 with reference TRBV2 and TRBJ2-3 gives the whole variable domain EPEVTQTPSHQVTQMGQEVILRCVPISNHLYFYWYRQILGQKVEFLVSFYNNEISEKSEIFDDQFSVERPDGSNFTLKIRSTKLEDSAMYFCASSEVADTQYFGPGTRLTVL.

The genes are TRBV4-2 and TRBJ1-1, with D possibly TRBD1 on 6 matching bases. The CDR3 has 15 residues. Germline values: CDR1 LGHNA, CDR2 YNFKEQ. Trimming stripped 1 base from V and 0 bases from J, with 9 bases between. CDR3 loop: CASSQGRDMNTEAFF. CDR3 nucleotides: TGTGCCAGCAGCCAAGGACGGGACATGAACACTGAAGCTTTCTTT.

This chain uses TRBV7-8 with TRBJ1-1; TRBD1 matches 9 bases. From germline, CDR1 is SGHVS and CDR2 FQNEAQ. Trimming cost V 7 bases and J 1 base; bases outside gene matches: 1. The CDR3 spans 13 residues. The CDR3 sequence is CASKTGGNTEAFF. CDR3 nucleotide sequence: TGTGCCAGCAAGACAGGGGGGAACACTGAAGCTTTCTTT. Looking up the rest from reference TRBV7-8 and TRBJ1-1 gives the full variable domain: GAGVSQSPRYKVAKRGQDVALRCDPISGHVSLFWYQQALGQGPEFLTYFQNEAQLDKSGLPSDRFFAERPEGSVSTLKIQRTQQEDSAVYLCASKTGGNTEAFFGQGTRLTVV.

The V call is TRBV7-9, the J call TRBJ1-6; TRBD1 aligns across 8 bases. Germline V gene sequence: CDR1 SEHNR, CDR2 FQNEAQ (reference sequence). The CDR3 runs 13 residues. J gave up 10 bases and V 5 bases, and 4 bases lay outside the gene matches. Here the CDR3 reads CASSPGQESPLHF. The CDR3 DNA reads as TGTGCCAGCAGCCCGGGACAGGAATCACCCCTCCACTTT.

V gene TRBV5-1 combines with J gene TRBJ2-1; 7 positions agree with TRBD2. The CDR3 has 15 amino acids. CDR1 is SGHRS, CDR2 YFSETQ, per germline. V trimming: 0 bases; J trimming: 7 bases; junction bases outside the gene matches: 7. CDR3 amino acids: CASSLGSGNVNEQFF. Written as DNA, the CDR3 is TGCGCCAGCAGCTTGGGGAGCGGGAATGTGAATGAGCAGTTCTTC.

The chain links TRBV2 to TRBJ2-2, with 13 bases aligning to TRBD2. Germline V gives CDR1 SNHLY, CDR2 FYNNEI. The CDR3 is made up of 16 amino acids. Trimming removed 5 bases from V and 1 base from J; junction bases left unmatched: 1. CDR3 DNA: TGTGCCAGCAGTCGACTAGCGGGGGGGAACACCGGGGAGCTGTTTTTT. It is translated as CASSRLAGGNTGELFF.

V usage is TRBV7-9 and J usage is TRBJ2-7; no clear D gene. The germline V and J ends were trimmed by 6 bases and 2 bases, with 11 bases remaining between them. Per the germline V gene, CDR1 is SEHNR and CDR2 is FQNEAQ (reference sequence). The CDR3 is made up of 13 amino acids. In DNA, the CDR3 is TGTGCCAGCAGTATTAAAGAGCCCTACGAGCAGTACTTC. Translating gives CASSIKEPYEQYF.

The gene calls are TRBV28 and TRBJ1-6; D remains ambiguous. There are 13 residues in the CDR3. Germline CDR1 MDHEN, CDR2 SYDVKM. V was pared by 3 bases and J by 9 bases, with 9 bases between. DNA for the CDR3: TGTGCCAGCAGTTTCGAGAGAAGTTCACCCCTCCACTTT. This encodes CASSFERSSPLHF.

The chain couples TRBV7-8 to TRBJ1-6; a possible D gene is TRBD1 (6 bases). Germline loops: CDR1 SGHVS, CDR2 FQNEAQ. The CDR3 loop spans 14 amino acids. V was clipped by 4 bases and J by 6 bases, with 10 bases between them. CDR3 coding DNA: TGTGCCAGCAGCTCAGGGGTTCTTAATTCACCCCTCCACTTT. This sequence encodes CASSSGVLNSPLHF.

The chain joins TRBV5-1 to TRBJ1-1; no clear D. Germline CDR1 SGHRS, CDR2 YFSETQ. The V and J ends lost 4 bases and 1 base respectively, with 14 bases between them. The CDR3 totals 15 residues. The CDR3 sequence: CASSPIRRPNTEAFF. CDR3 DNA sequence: TGCGCCAGCAGCCCCATTAGGAGGCCGAACACTGAAGCTTTCTTT.

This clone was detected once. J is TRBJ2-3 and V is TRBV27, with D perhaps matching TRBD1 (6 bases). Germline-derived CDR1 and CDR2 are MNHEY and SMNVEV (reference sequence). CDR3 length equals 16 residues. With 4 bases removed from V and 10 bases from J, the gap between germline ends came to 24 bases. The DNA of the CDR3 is TGTGCCAGCAGTTCACCAGACAGGTCCGGAACCTATGCGCAGTATTTT. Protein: CASSSPDRSGTYAQYF.

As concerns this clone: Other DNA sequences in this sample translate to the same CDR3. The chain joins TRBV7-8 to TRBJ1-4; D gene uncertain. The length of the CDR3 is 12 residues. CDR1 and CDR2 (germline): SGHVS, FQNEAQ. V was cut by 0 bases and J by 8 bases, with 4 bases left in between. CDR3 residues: CASSLALEKLFF. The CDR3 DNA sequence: TGTGCCAGCAGCTTAGCCTTGGAAAAACTGTTTTTT.

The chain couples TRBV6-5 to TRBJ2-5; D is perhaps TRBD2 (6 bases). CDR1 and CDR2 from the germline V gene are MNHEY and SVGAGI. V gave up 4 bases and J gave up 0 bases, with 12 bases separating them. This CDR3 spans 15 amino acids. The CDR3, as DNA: TGTGCCAGCAGTTTGGCTGGGAGGTACCAAGAGACCCAGTACTTC. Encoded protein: CASSLAGRYQETQYF.

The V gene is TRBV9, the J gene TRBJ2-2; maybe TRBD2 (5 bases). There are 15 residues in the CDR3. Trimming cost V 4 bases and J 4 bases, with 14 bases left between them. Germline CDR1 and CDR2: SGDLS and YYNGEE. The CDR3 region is CASSPREGITGELFF. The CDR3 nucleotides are TGTGCCAGCAGCCCCCGGGAAGGGATCACCGGGGAGCTGTTTTTT.

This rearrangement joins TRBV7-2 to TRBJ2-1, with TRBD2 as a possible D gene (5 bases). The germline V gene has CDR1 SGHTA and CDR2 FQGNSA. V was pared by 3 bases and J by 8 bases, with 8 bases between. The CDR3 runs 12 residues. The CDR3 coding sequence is TGTGCCAGCAGCTTTTTCGGGGATGAGCAGTTCTTC. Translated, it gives CASSFFGDEQFF.

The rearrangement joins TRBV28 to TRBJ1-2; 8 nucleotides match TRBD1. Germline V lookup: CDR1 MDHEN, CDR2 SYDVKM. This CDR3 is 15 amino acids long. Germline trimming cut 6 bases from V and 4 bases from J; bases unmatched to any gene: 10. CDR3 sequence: CASSNQGAGGYGYTF. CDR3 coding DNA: TGTGCCAGCAGCAACCAGGGGGCGGGCGGCTATGGCTACACCTTC.

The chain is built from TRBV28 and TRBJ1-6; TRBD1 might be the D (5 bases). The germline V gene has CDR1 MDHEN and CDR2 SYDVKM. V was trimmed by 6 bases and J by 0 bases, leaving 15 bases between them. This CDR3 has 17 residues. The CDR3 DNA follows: TGTGCCAGCAGATCCTGGGGGACTAACTCCTATAATTCACCCCTCCACTTT. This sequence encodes CASRSWGTNSYNSPLHF.